This T cell receptor beta chain was profiled in a study of blood T cell repertoires in COVID-19. Overall study context: Samples came from the United States, Italy and Spain, spanning acute and convalescent COVID-19. In each case, the material was cDNA or gDNA derived from T cells, B-cell-depleted T cells, or PBMCs.

The CDR3 runs to 13 residues. The V gene's germline CDR1 is SEHNR and CDR2 FQNEAQ (reference sequence). V lost 5 bases and J lost 0, with 6 bases in between. Original data processing: Amplification of reference gene primers was used by the study to estimate nucleated cell counts. The repertoire was sequenced with immunoSEQ multiplex PCR; TCRdb's copy has only in-frame clones and lacks some. That table gives V, J and clone size, and the DNA gave D and trimming. The table shows roughly 110,000 clones, with 65% to 85% occurring only once. The sequenced sample was peripheral blood. This chain links TRBV7-9 with TRBJ2-3, with unresolved D. This sequence was found in a man aged 45-65 years with acute or convalescent COVID-19. CDR3 DNA: TGTGCCAGCAGCGTACTAAGCACAGATACGCAGTATTTT. Amino acid sequence: CASSVLSTDTQYF.